The T cell receptor beta chain under discussion was sequenced for a study of cytomegalovirus exposure and HLA in healthy donors. About this clone: The target antigen is unknown.

Study results and limitations: Roughly even sequencing depth across donors was the assumption behind the presence/absence analyses. As a later analysis showed, a missense DCLRE1C variant was linked to trimming of TCR beta V- and J-genes.

PCR amplification relied on 60 Vbeta primers (plus 13 Jbeta primers). The method was immunoSEQ multiplex PCR; TCRdb's version includes in-frame clones alone and lacks a portion of them. The profile shows tens of thousands of clones, approximately 82% of them singletons. Germline values: CDR1 LNHDA, CDR2 SQIVND (reference sequence). The CDR3 is made up of 15 amino acids. The trim removed 9 bases at V and 1 base at J, leaving 5 bases unmatched. The TCR was taken from a man between 70 and 80 years old in good health and CMV-seropositive. Sequenced input: PBMCs. This chain links TRBV19 with TRBJ2-6; 8 bases are a match to TRBD2. CDR3 amino acids: CASLPGGSGANVLTF. The DNA for the CDR3 is TGTGCCAGCCTGCCGGGGGGGTCTGGGGCCAACGTCCTGACTTTC. Full variable domain (missing parts from reference TRBV19 and TRBJ2-6): DGGITQSPKYLFRKEGQNVTLSCEQNLNHDAMYWYRQDPGQGLRLIYYSQIVNDFQKGDIAEGYSVSREKKESFPLTVTSAQKNPTAFYLCASLPGGSGANVLTFGAGSRLTVL.